There are a few counts of the clone carrying this T cell receptor beta chain. Membership in each cohort depended on participant-reported clinical history. Per the authors' pipeline: Estimated nucleated cell counts came from reference gene primer amplification. TCRdb keeps only in-frame clones here, not all; method: immunoSEQ multiplex PCR. V, J and clone size are taken as reported in that table, and D and trimming were inferred from the DNA itself. The profile shows approximately 210,000 clones, roughly 79% of them singletons. This sample was taken from a study of blood T cell repertoires in COVID-19. Turning to the study itself: The origin of the acute and convalescent COVID-19 samples was the United States, Italy and Spain.

The CDR3 runs 13 residues. The ends were cut back, 2 bases at V and 3 bases at J, with 5 bases in the middle. Germline V lookup: CDR1 MNHEY, CDR2 SVGAGI. The sequencing sample was made of PBMCs or T cells enriched from blood (not recorded which). This clonotype originated in a man between 35 and 55 years old who had recovered from COVID-19. The chain has TRBV6-5 and TRBJ2-1; D is unclear. CDR3 residues: CASSYAYYNEQFF. CDR3 sequence (DNA): TGTGCCAGCAGTTACGCCTACTACAATGAGCAGTTCTTC.